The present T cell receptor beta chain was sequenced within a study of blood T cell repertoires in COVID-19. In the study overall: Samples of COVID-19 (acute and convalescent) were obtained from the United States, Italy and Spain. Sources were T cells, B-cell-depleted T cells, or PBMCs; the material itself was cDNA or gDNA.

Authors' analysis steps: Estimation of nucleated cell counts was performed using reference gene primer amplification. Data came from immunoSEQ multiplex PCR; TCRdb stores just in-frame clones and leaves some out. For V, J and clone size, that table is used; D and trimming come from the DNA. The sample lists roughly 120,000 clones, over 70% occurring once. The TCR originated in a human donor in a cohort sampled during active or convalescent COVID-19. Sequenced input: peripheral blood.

The CDR3 region is CASSPQGSVTDTQYF. CDR3 coding DNA: TGTGCCAGCAGCCCACAGGGGTCAGTCACAGATACGCAGTATTTT. The V gene is TRBV7-2, the J gene TRBJ2-3, with TRBD1 matching 7 bases. The germline V gene has CDR1 SGHTA and CDR2 FQGNSA. CDR3 length: 15 amino acids. With V trimmed by 5 bases and J by 2 bases, 7 bases remained unmatched.